This T cell receptor beta chain was sequenced for a study of blood T cell repertoires in COVID-19. In assigning cohorts, the study relied on participant-reported clinical history. The CDR3 loop spans 14 amino acids. V lost 0 bases, J lost 8 bases, and 16 bases lay in between. Germline CDR1 reads SQVTM; CDR2 reads ANQGSEA. Profiled with immunoSEQ multiplex PCR; TCRdb holds only in-frame clones, not every one. Of over 300,000 clones listed, roughly 85% are singletons. This receptor was taken from a man aged 30-40 years who had recovered from COVID-19. What was sequenced was PBMCs or T cells enriched from blood (not recorded which). This chain connects TRBV29-1 to TRBJ1-2; D remains ambiguous. The CDR3: CSVEDSGRAKGYTF. Here the CDR3 DNA reads TGCAGCGTTGAAGATAGCGGTAGGGCGAAAGGCTACACCTTC.